This T cell receptor beta chain was recovered during a study of vaccination and CD4 T cells after COVID-19. General observations from the study: Post-vaccination reactive clonotypes (median approximately 38) did not differ significantly from post-infection (around 23). Only relatively few convalescent patients were studied, and early post-infection timepoints were not analyzed.

Per germline, CDR1 DFQATT and CDR2 SNEGSKA (reference sequence). The length of the CDR3 is 17 residues. V shed 6 bases and J shed 1 base, with 24 bases lying between them. Treatment specified: roughly nine-day PBMC culture with coronavirus spike peptide pools or control peptides (ViraFEST assay). Peptide-pool expansion of antigen-specific T cells preceded TCR sequencing in ViraFEST. Scientists ran DNA taken from cultured CD4+ T cells through the Oncomine TCR Beta short-read assay for sequencing. A single record per CDR3 protein comes from TCRdb applying MiXCR to the PCR reads. Counted here are approximately 8,800 distinct CDR3 sequences, around three fifths occurring once; the ten biggest clones make up roughly 25%. This clonotype was recorded once. Its specificity is not known.

This sequence joins TRBV20-1 and TRBJ2-5; weak D call: TRBD2 (5 bases). This TCR was recovered from a human donor who had recovered from COVID-19. The sample comprised CD4+ T cells from blood, cultured in vitro. CDR3 sequence reads: CSAERSTREWGQETQYF. CDR3 DNA: TGCAGTGCCGAGAGGAGTACGAGGGAGTGGGGCCAAGAGACCCAGTACTTC.